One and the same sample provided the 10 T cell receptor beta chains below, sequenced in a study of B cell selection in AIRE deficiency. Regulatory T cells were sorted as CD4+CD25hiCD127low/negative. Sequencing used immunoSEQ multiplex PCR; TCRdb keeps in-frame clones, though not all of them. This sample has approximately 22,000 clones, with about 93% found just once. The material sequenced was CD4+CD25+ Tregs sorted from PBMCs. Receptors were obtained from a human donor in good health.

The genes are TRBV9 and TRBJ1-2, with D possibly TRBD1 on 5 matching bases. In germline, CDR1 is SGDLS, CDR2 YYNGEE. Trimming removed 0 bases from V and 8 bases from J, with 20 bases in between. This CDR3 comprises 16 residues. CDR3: CASSVATGGGSQGYTF. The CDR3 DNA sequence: TGTGCCAGCAGCGTAGCTACGGGGGGTGGGTCTCAAGGCTACACCTTC.

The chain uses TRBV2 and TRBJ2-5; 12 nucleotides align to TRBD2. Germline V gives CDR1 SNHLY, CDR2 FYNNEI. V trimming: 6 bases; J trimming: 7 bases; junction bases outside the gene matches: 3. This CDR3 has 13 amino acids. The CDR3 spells CASRAGLAGTQYF. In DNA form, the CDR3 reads TGTGCCAGCAGGGCGGGACTAGCGGGGACCCAGTACTTC.

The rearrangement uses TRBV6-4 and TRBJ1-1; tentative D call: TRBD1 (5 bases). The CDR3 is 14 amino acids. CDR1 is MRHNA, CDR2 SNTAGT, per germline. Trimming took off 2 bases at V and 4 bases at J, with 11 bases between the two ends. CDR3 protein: CASSDRDDGTEAFF. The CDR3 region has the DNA TGTGCCAGCAGTGACAGGGACGATGGCACTGAAGCTTTCTTT.

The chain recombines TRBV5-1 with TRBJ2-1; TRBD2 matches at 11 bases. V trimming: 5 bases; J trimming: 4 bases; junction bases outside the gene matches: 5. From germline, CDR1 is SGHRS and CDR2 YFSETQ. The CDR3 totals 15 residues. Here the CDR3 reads CASSPGTSGYNEQFF. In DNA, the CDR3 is TGCGCCAGCAGTCCCGGGACTAGCGGATACAATGAGCAGTTCTTC.

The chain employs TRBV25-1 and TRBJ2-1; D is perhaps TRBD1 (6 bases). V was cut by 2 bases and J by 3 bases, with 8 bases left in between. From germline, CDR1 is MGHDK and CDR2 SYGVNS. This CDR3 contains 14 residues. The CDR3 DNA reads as TGTGCCAGCAGTGAAGGGGGCCACTACAATGAGCAGTTCTTC. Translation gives CASSEGGHYNEQFF.

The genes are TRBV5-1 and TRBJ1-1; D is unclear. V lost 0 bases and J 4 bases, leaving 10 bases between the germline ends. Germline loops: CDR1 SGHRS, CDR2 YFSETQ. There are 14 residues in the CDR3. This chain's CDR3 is CASSLGTDRTEAFF. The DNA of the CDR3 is TGCGCCAGCAGCTTGGGTACAGACCGCACTGAAGCTTTCTTT.

The CDR3, as DNA: TGTGCCTGGAGACTAGCGGGAGCCCCAGATACGCAGTATTTT. Its translation is CAWRLAGAPDTQYF. The V gene is TRBV30, the J gene TRBJ2-3; 11 bases fit TRBD2. The germline gives CDR1 GTSNPN, CDR2 SVGIG (reference sequence). Trimming cost V 3 bases and J 4 bases; bases outside gene matches: 3. This CDR3 is built from 14 residues. The entire variable domain, with the rest obtained from reference TRBV30 and TRBJ2-3, is as follows: SQTIHQWPATLVQPVGSPLSLECTVEGTSNPNLYWYRQAAGRGLQLLFYSVGIGQISSEVPQNLSASRPQDRQFILSSKKLLLSDSGFYLCAWRLAGAPDTQYFGPGTRLTVL.

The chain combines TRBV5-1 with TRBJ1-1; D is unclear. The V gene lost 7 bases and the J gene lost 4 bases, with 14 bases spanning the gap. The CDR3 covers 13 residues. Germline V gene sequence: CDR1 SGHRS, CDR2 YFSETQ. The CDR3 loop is CASGPGDITEAFF. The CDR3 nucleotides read TGCGCCAGCGGCCCCGGGGATATCACTGAAGCTTTCTTT.

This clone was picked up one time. CDR3 protein: CASSSDRPYEQYF. The CDR3 DNA reads TGTGCCAGCAGCTCGGACAGGCCCTACGAGCAGTACTTC. The genes are TRBV5-5 and TRBJ2-7, with 7 bases fitting TRBD1. CDR3 length: 13 residues. CDR1 SGHKS and CDR2 YYEKEE come from the germline V gene (reference sequence). V was pared by 3 bases and J by 2 bases, with 2 bases of the junction left unmatched.

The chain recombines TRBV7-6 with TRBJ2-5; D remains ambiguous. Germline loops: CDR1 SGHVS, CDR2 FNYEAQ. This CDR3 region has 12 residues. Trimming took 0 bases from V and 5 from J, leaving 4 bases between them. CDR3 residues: CASSLARETQYF. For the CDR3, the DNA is TGTGCCAGCAGCTTAGCGCGGGAGACCCAGTACTTC.